The 9 T cell receptor beta chains below come from one sample, sequenced in a study of control samples from healthy donors and cancer patients. Here immunoSEQ multiplex PCR was the method, and the copy in TCRdb shows in-frame clones only, minus some. The table records 100,000 to 150,000 clones, 80% to 95% of them present only once. The specimen was blood. Receptors originate from a man between 18 and 35 years old in good health.

This chain uses TRBV19 with TRBJ2-4, with 8 bases matching TRBD1. V shed 5 bases and J 7 bases; nucleotides not matched to a gene: 1. The CDR3 runs 12 residues. Germline V lookup: CDR1 LNHDA, CDR2 SQIVND (reference sequence). CDR3 in amino acids: CASSRQGNIQYF. As DNA, the CDR3 is TGTGCCAGTAGTCGACAGGGGAACATTCAGTACTTC.

The chain couples TRBV5-1 to TRBJ2-7, with 8 bases identical to TRBD2. The ends lost 1 base at V and 3 bases at J; junction bases unmatched: 6. Germline V gene sequence: CDR1 SGHRS, CDR2 YFSETQ. The CDR3 length is 15 residues. CDR3 loop: CASSLYGGGYYEQYF. CDR3 nucleotide sequence: TGCGCCAGCAGCTTGTACGGCGGGGGGTACTACGAGCAGTACTTC.

The chain is built from TRBV27 and TRBJ1-1; D gene ambiguous. The germline gives CDR1 MNHEY, CDR2 SMNVEV (reference sequence). V lost 2 bases and J 4 bases, leaving 11 bases between the germline ends. CDR3 length: 14 residues. The CDR3 nucleotides are TGTGCCAGCAGTTTAGAGGGTTGGGCCACTGAAGCTTTCTTT. Its translation is CASSLEGWATEAFF.

This clone was detected only a few times. This chain connects TRBV2 to TRBJ2-7, with D possibly called TRBD1 or TRBD2 (7 bases each). Trimming removed 4 bases from V and 2 bases from J, with 12 bases in between. This CDR3 has 14 amino acids. The germline CDR1 and CDR2 sequences are SNHLY and FYNNEI. This chain's CDR3 is CASSGTGLAYEQYF. The DNA for the CDR3 is TGTGCCAGCAGTGGGACAGGACTAGCCTACGAGCAGTACTTC.

This clone was seen once. CDR3 amino acids: CASSLATHTDTQYF. The CDR3 DNA reads TGTGCCAGCAGCTTAGCAACTCACACAGATACGCAGTATTTT. The genes are TRBV7-9 and TRBJ2-3; the D is unclear. The CDR3 loop spans 14 amino acids. Germline assignment: CDR1 SEHNR and CDR2 FQNEAQ (reference sequence). Trimming stripped 0 bases from V and 2 bases from J, with 6 bases between.

The chain joins TRBV18 to TRBJ2-7; D is unclear. Per germline, CDR1 KGHSH and CDR2 LQKENI. The V gene lost 6 bases and the J gene lost 3 bases, with 9 bases spanning the gap. There are 12 residues in the CDR3. The CDR3 sequence is CASSSPDYEQYF. As DNA, the CDR3 is TGTGCCAGCTCTTCTCCGGACTACGAGCAGTACTTC.

V is TRBV24-1 and J is TRBJ2-2, with TRBD1 matching over 12 bases. The germline gives CDR1 KGHDR, CDR2 SFDVKD. J gave up 6 bases and V 5 bases, and 18 bases lay outside the gene matches. The CDR3 length is 20 residues. The CDR3 loop reads CATSAPGGTGTGGSSGELFF. DNA for the CDR3: TGTGCCACCAGTGCCCCGGGGGGGACCGGGACAGGGGGCTCTTCCGGGGAGCTGTTTTTT.

This clone was detected only once. The CDR3 sequence: CASSSSRGEKLFF. The CDR3 bases are TGTGCCAGCAGTAGTTCCAGGGGGGAAAAACTGTTTTTT. This rearrangement joins TRBV12-3 or TRBV12-4 to TRBJ1-4, with 7 nucleotides matching TRBD1. V trimming: 5 bases; J trimming: 8 bases; junction bases outside the gene matches: 5. The length of the CDR3 is 13 residues.

The chain has TRBV9 and TRBJ2-2; 7 bases line up with TRBD1. The CDR3 is made up of 18 amino acids. Trimming at V came to 0 bases and at J to 4 bases, leaving 12 bases not matched to a gene. The germline V gene has CDR1 SGDLS and CDR2 YYNGEE. The CDR3 region is CASSVGILTGTSTGELFF. The CDR3 bases are TGTGCCAGCAGCGTAGGAATATTGACAGGGACCTCCACCGGGGAGCTGTTTTTT.